This T cell receptor (beta chain) was obtained from a study of graft-versus-host responses after intestinal transplantation. At the level of the study: Once they had received anti-thymocyte globulin induction, all recipients took tacrolimus and steroids for around 3 years.

Comment on this clone: What it binds is unknown.

This CDR3 region has 21 residues. V shed 1 base and J shed 4 bases, with 30 bases lying between them. Looked up from germline, CDR1 is SGHRS and CDR2 is YFSETQ. This table comes from immunoSEQ multiplex PCR, and its TCRdb copy is limited to in-frame clones, with some not included. Among under 85,000 clones listed, around 95% were seen once. The clonotype comes from a human donor who received an intestinal transplant. The sequencing used unstimulated CD8+ T cells sorted from spleen or lymph node cells, collected before intestinal transplant. The chain uses TRBV5-1 and TRBJ2-1; TRBD1 is a possible D gene (5 bases). CDR3 loop: CASSLSSMGQGHSAAYNEQFF. As DNA, the CDR3 is TGCGCCAGCAGCTTGAGTTCAATGGGGCAGGGCCACTCGGCTGCTTACAATGAGCAGTTCTTC.